These 30 T cell receptor beta chains originate from one sample sequenced in a study of T cell repertoires in cytomegalovirus infection. These receptors lack a known antigen. TCRdb fed the reads into MiXCR, producing one record per CDR3 protein. The profile shows approximately 910,000 distinct CDR3 sequences, approximately 31% of them singletons. The source material was cultured CD8+ T cells from PBMCs, sampled from culture after CMV antigen stimulation. These receptors were collected from a human donor in good health (CMV status not recorded). Some clones in this sample may be carry-over from other donors' samples.

In regard to this clonotype: Being one base from a much bigger clone, this may be a read error. The J gene is TRBJ2-1, the V gene TRBV7-6; D may correspond to TRBD1 or TRBD2 (6 bases each). Germline-derived CDR1 and CDR2 are SGHVS and FNYEAQ. The CDR3 runs to 17 residues. The germline V and J ends were trimmed by 2 bases and 4 bases, with 18 bases remaining between them. The CDR3 loop reads CASSLFPEGGFYNEQFF. DNA for the CDR3: TGTGCCAGCAGCTTATTCCCCGAGGGGGGTTTTTACAATGAGCAGTTCTTC.

In its sample, this clonotype was seen a few times. The chain carries TRBV9 and TRBJ2-7, with 8 bases fitting TRBD1. Unmatched junction bases numbered 11, after V lost 3 bases and J lost 6 bases. This CDR3 region has 15 residues. Germline values: CDR1 SGDLS, CDR2 YYNGEE. CDR3 in amino acids: CASSASGQGGGEQYF. The CDR3, as DNA: TGTGCCAGCAGCGCTTCCGGACAGGGAGGAGGCGAGCAGTACTTC. Full variable domain (missing parts from reference TRBV9 and TRBJ2-7): DSGVTQTPKHLITATGQRVTLRCSPRSGDLSVYWYQQSLDQGLQFLIQYYNGEERAKGNILERFSAQQFPDLHSELNLSSLELGDSALYFCASSASGQGGGEQYFGPGTRLTVT.

J is TRBJ2-7 and V is TRBV6-6; perhaps TRBD2 as D (5 bases). In germline, CDR1 is MNHNY, CDR2 SVGAGI (reference sequence). V lost 6 bases, J lost 5 bases, and 14 bases lay in between. The CDR3 is 13 amino acids. This chain's CDR3 is CASRQHGVDEQYF. In nucleotides, the CDR3 is TGTGCCAGCAGACAACACGGGGTTGACGAGCAGTACTTC.

Concerning this clonotype itself: A much larger clone differs by one base, so this may be a read error. V and J are TRBV7-3 and TRBJ2-3, with TRBD1 matching 12 bases. Germline CDR1 SGHTA, CDR2 FQGTGA. This CDR3 is 15 amino acids long. Trimming removed 4 bases from V and 4 bases from J; junction bases left unmatched: 3. CDR3 DNA: TGTGCCAGCAGCTCCGGGACAGGGGGCGCAGATACGCAGTATTTT. Residues: CASSSGTGGADTQYF.

This clonotype came up a few times. V usage is TRBV6-2 or TRBV6-3 and J usage is TRBJ1-3, with unresolved D. Germline assignment: CDR1 MNHEY and CDR2 SVGEGT. V lost 8 bases, J lost 0 bases, and 11 bases lay in between. The CDR3 spans 14 residues. The CDR3 DNA reads as TGTGCCAGCTCAGTGAGCCGCTCTGGAAACACCATATATTTT. Its translation: CASSVSRSGNTIYF.

This clonotype has just a few counts. The chain combines TRBV27 with TRBJ2-7, with TRBD1 matching over 8 bases. Unmatched junction bases numbered 3, after V lost 3 bases and J lost 2 bases. Germline-derived CDR1 and CDR2 are MNHEY and SMNVEV (reference sequence). CDR3 size: 14 residues. This chain's CDR3 is CASSLSTGAYEQYV. CDR3 DNA sequence: TGTGCCAGCAGTTTGTCGACAGGGGCCTACGAGCAGTACGTC.

This clonotype was observed a handful of times. The V and J genes are TRBV7-6 and TRBJ2-1; 9 nucleotides agree with TRBD2. Trimming removed 4 bases from V and 6 bases from J; junction bases left unmatched: 7. The CDR3 consists of 15 residues. Germline V gene sequence: CDR1 SGHVS, CDR2 FNYEAQ. The CDR3 loop is CASSSSGGIGNEQFF. The CDR3 DNA is TGTGCCAGCAGCTCGAGCGGGGGGATCGGCAATGAGCAGTTCTTC.

This chain joins TRBV6-2 or TRBV6-3 and TRBJ2-7; 10 nucleotides align to TRBD1. Trimming took 0 bases from V and 6 from J; bases not matched to a gene: 8. The CDR3 runs to 16 residues. Germline CDR1 and CDR2: MNHEY and SVGEGT. The CDR3 DNA is TGTGCCAGCAGTTACTCGCCGGGACAGGGGTTCTCCGAGCAGTACTTC. This translates into CASSYSPGQGFSEQYF.

V is TRBV4-1 and J is TRBJ2-2; no definite D call. This CDR3 is 13 amino acids long. Germline loops: CDR1 MGHRA, CDR2 YSYEKL. Deletions cut 8 bases from V and 6 bases from J, with 13 bases between. In DNA form, the CDR3 reads TGCGCCAGCCGCTCAAAAGGGTCCGGGGAGCTGTTTTTT. As protein: CASRSKGSGELFF.

The chain combines TRBV7-6 with TRBJ2-7; D not resolved. In germline, CDR1 is SGHVS, CDR2 FNYEAQ. This CDR3 is 13 amino acids long. Trimming took off 2 bases at V and 7 bases at J, with 12 bases between the two ends. The CDR3, as DNA: TGTGCCAGCAGCTTACCGTTCAGACCAGAGCAGTACGTC. Its translation is CASSLPFRPEQYV.

This clonotype was counted only a few times. V is TRBV12-3 or TRBV12-4 and J is TRBJ2-6; D possibly corresponds to TRBD2 (5 bases). With 4 bases removed from V and 2 bases from J, the gap between germline ends came to 6 bases. The CDR3 has 14 amino acids. CDR3 coding DNA: TGTGCCAGCAGTTCCGGGACTGGGGCCAACGTCCTGACTTTC. Translation: CASSSGTGANVLTF.

The chain is built from TRBV7-9 and TRBJ2-7, with D tentatively TRBD1 (6 bases). With 4 bases removed from V and 2 bases from J, the gap between germline ends came to 9 bases. The germline V gene has CDR1 SEHNR and CDR2 FQNEAQ (reference sequence). The CDR3 is made up of 13 amino acids. Here the CDR3 DNA reads TGTGCCAGCAGCTCGGGACATCCCTACGAGCAGTACGTC. Its protein product is CASSSGHPYEQYV.

This clonotype was counted ten times or more. The chain carries TRBV27 and TRBJ2-1, with a tentative D call TRBD2 (5 bases). V gave up 0 bases and J gave up 7 bases, with 7 bases separating them. Per germline, CDR1 MNHEY and CDR2 SMNVEV (reference sequence). The CDR3 is made up of 13 amino acids. DNA of the CDR3: TGTGCCAGCAGTTTATCGAGGGCGAATGAGCAGTTCTTC. Amino acids: CASSLSRANEQFF.

This clonotype was recorded many times. A junction end diverges from the germline sequence, so it may reflect a read error. The chain has TRBV7-9 and TRBJ1-1, with a possible D match to TRBD1 (6 bases). Germline V lookup: CDR1 SEHNR, CDR2 FQNEAQ (reference sequence). The CDR3 extends over 12 amino acids. In DNA form, the CDR3 reads TGTGCCAGCAGATTAGAGGGGGGAGAAACTTTCTTT. This translates into CASRLEGGETFF.

CDR3 DNA: TGCAGCGTTGATACGGGGGTAGGTGAGCAGTTCTTC. Encoded protein: CSVDTGVGEQFF. The chain has TRBV29-1 and TRBJ2-1, with D possibly matching TRBD2 (6 bases). Germline-derived CDR1 and CDR2 are SQVTM and ANQGSEA. The V gene lost 3 bases and the J gene lost 9 bases, with 12 bases spanning the gap. This CDR3 has 12 amino acids.

The sample holds a few counts of this clonotype. The rearrangement uses TRBV7-9 and TRBJ1-1; the D is unclear. V was cut by 6 bases and J by 0 bases, with 11 bases left in between. The CDR3 loop spans 14 amino acids. Germline V lookup: CDR1 SEHNR, CDR2 FQNEAQ (reference sequence). The CDR3 sequence is CASSHRDLNTEAFF. For the CDR3, the DNA is TGTGCCAGCAGTCACAGAGACTTGAACACTGAAGCTTTCTTT.

This clonotype was seen a few times. V and J are TRBV7-2 and TRBJ2-7, with D possibly matching TRBD2 (5 bases). The CDR3 sequence is 12 residues long. From germline, CDR1 is SGHTA and CDR2 FQGNSA. Trimming stripped 6 bases from V and 5 bases from J, with 11 bases between. The CDR3 nucleotides are TGTGCCAGCAGTGAGCCGGGAAACGAGCAGTACGTC. This gives the protein CASSEPGNEQYV.

This clonotype was seen only a few times. This sequence joins TRBV29-1 and TRBJ1-4, with D possibly being TRBD1 (5 bases). Germline loops: CDR1 SQVTM, CDR2 ANQGSEA. The CDR3 has 13 amino acids. V was pared by 6 bases and J by 6 bases, with 14 bases between. CDR3 in amino acids: CSVEGPWDEKLFF. In DNA form, the CDR3 reads TGCAGCGTGGAGGGACCTTGGGATGAAAAACTGTTTTTT.

The chain couples TRBV4-2 to TRBJ2-1; tentative D call: TRBD2 (7 bases). The CDR3 totals 16 residues. Germline V gene lookup returns CDR1 LGHNA and CDR2 YNFKEQ. The V gene lost 0 bases and the J gene lost 3 bases, with 12 bases spanning the gap. CDR3 loop: CASSQDRGGVYNEQFF. DNA for the CDR3: TGTGCCAGCAGCCAAGATAGGGGGGGTGTCTACAATGAGCAGTTCTTC.

In its sample, this clonotype was seen many times. The rearrangement joins TRBV7-8 to TRBJ2-7; D tentatively fits TRBD1 or TRBD2 (5 bases each). Germline V lookup: CDR1 SGHVS, CDR2 FQNEAQ. Between the trimmed V and J ends, which lost 2 bases and 4 bases, there was a span of 18 bases. The CDR3 loop spans 16 amino acids. CDR3: CASSLSLQGEAYEQYF. Here the CDR3 DNA reads TGTGCCAGCAGCTTAAGTCTCCAGGGAGAAGCATACGAGCAGTACTTC.

This clonotype was recorded many times. The V and J genes are TRBV6-1 and TRBJ2-1, with 8 bases identical to TRBD1. V trimming: 4 bases; J trimming: 1 base; junction bases outside the gene matches: 9. This CDR3 region has 17 residues. Germline CDR1 reads MNHNS; CDR2 reads SASEGT. CDR3 amino acids: CASSADRVLVSYNEQFF. Written as DNA, the CDR3 is TGTGCCAGCAGTGCGGACAGGGTTTTGGTTTCCTACAATGAGCAGTTCTTC.

The J gene is TRBJ1-2, the V gene TRBV10-3, with D tentatively TRBD1 (6 bases). The CDR3 runs to 13 residues. V was trimmed by 7 bases and J by 3 bases, leaving 12 bases between them. CDR1 and CDR2 from the germline V gene are ENHRY and SYGVKD. CDR3 in amino acids: CAIKRTGYYGYTF. CDR3 DNA: TGTGCCATCAAAAGAACAGGGTACTATGGCTACACCTTC.

The CDR3 here is CASSLMGLAFGQETQYF. The CDR3 DNA sequence: TGTGCCAGCAGCTTGATGGGACTAGCGTTTGGCCAAGAGACCCAGTACTTC. The chain links TRBV5-4 to TRBJ2-5; 10 bases align to TRBD2. J was trimmed by 1 base and V by 1 base; bases with no gene match: 7. The CDR3 runs 17 residues. CDR1 SGHNT and CDR2 YYREEE come from the germline V gene (reference sequence). Drawing the rest from reference TRBV5-4 and TRBJ2-5, the complete variable domain is ETGVTQSPTHLIKTRGQQVTLRCSSQSGHNTVSWYQQALGQGPQFIFQYYREEENGRGNFPPRFSGLQFPNYSSELNVNALELDDSALYLCASSLMGLAFGQETQYFGPGTRLLVL.

The sample holds many counts of this clonotype. The chain recombines TRBV7-9 with TRBJ2-3; TRBD1 aligns across 9 bases. V shed 5 bases and J 4 bases; nucleotides not matched to a gene: 10. CDR3 length equals 16 residues. Germline CDR1 reads SEHNR; CDR2 reads FQNEAQ (reference sequence). The CDR3 sequence is CASSISTGGSPDTQYF. The CDR3 nucleotides are TGTGCCAGCAGCATTTCGACAGGGGGAAGCCCAGATACGCAGTATTTT.

The gene calls are TRBV23-1 and TRBJ2-7, with 8 nucleotides matching TRBD2. TRBV23-1 is known as an ORF, though its function is uncertain. The CDR3 covers 19 residues. Trimming removed 0 bases from V and 2 bases from J; junction bases left unmatched: 15. The DNA for the CDR3 is TGCGCCAGCAGTCAATCGAAGGGCGTCCCGGGGGGGCCCACCTACGAGCAGTACGTC. It codes for CASSQSKGVPGGPTYEQYV.

The V call is TRBV20-1, the J call TRBJ1-1; D gene unclear. CDR1 DFQATT and CDR2 SNEGSKA come from the germline V gene (reference sequence). The CDR3 runs 14 residues. The ends were cut back, 3 bases at V and 0 bases at J, with 11 bases in the middle. The CDR3 DNA follows: TGCAGTGCTAGGAAGGGCGGGCTGAACACTGAAGCTTTCTTT. Translating gives CSARKGGLNTEAFF.

This clonotype was observed a few times. This chain links TRBV12-3 or TRBV12-4 with TRBJ1-1; no clear D gene. The CDR3 spans 12 residues. Between the trimmed V and J ends, which lost 6 bases and 5 bases, there was a span of 10 bases. The CDR3 protein is CASRMTGTEAFF. The CDR3 DNA reads as TGTGCCAGCAGGATGACCGGGACTGAAGCTTTCTTT.

On this clonotype itself: The missing conserved phenylalanine or tryptophan at the end of this CDR3 makes a read error likely. V gene TRBV7-9 combines with J gene TRBJ2-5; 12 bases map to TRBD1. Germline CDR1 SEHNR, CDR2 FQNEAQ (reference sequence). The CDR3 sequence is 15 residues long. V shed 5 bases, J shed 5 bases, and the junction held 6 bases outside the gene matches. The DNA of the CDR3 is TGTGCCAGCAGCCCGGGGACAGGGGGCGCGGAGACCCAGTACTCC. This codes for CASSPGTGGAETQYS.

In its sample, this clonotype was seen many times. V is TRBV7-2 and J is TRBJ1-4; possibly TRBD1 for D (6 bases). This CDR3 has 14 residues. V was cut by 3 bases and J by 6 bases, with 11 bases left in between. CDR1 SGHTA and CDR2 FQGNSA come from the germline V gene. As DNA, the CDR3 is TGTGCCAGCAGCTTGGCGGGGGGCTATGAAAAACTGTTTTTT. It encodes CASSLAGGYEKLFF.

This clonotype was picked up a small number of times. The chain couples TRBV7-8 to TRBJ1-4; possible D gene TRBD1, 5 bases. The CDR3 covers 13 residues. V lost 5 bases and J 6 bases, leaving 10 bases between the germline ends. Germline CDR1 SGHVS, CDR2 FQNEAQ. CDR3: CASSKGRHEKLFF. DNA of the CDR3: TGTGCCAGCAGCAAGGGGCGTCATGAAAAACTGTTTTTT.